A single sample is the source of the 5 T cell receptor beta chains below, sequenced in a study of blood T cell repertoires in COVID-19. The protocol was immunoSEQ multiplex PCR, while the TCRdb copy is restricted to in-frame clones and leaves out a portion. The sample includes around 83,000 clones, more than 70% of them seen just once. What was sequenced was peripheral blood. The receptors stem from an older woman with acute or convalescent COVID-19.

This clone has only one observation. The chain links TRBV14 to TRBJ2-6; 7 bases are shared with TRBD1. The CDR3 contains 17 residues. Germline CDR1 SGHDN, CDR2 FVKESK. J lost 2 bases, V lost 6 bases, and 10 bases had no gene match. The CDR3 reads CASSEGRGTTGANVLTF. Here the CDR3 DNA reads TGTGCCAGCAGTGAGGGCAGGGGGACGACTGGGGCCAACGTCCTGACTTTC.

CDR3 sequence: CANGPEANQPQHF. The CDR3 region has the DNA TGTGCCAATGGCCCGGAGGCGAATCAGCCCCAGCATTTT. The chain couples TRBV2 to TRBJ1-5; no firm D call. The germline gives CDR1 SNHLY, CDR2 FYNNEI. V lost 10 bases and J 4 bases, leaving 14 bases between the germline ends. This CDR3 contains 13 residues. Based on the CDR3 plus reference TRBV2 and TRBJ1-5, the full variable domain is EPEVTQTPSHQVTQMGQEVILRCVPISNHLYFYWYRQILGQKVEFLVSFYNNEISEKSEIFDDQFSVERPDGSNFTLKIRSTKLEDSAMYFCANGPEANQPQHFGDGTRLSIL.

The rearrangement uses TRBV19 and TRBJ2-7; 9 nucleotides agree with TRBD1. V shed 8 bases and J 1 base; nucleotides not matched to a gene: 9. Germline CDR1 reads LNHDA; CDR2 reads SQIVND (reference sequence). The CDR3 runs 15 residues. The chain's CDR3 is CASETGGKGSYEQYV. The CDR3 nucleotides are TGTGCCAGTGAAACAGGGGGCAAAGGGTCCTACGAGCAGTACGTC.

V usage is TRBV25-1 and J usage is TRBJ1-4; D is perhaps TRBD1 (5 bases). This CDR3 spans 15 amino acids. Trimming pared 2 bases from V and 9 bases from J, leaving 16 bases between. Germline CDR1 MGHDK, CDR2 SYGVNS. In DNA form, the CDR3 reads TGTGCCAGCAGTGAAGAAAGGGGAATGGGCAAAAAACTGTTTTTT. Translation gives CASSEERGMGKKLFF. The complete variable domain, with remaining parts taken from reference TRBV25-1 and TRBJ1-4, reads EADIYQTPRYLVIGTGKKITLECSQTMGHDKMYWYQQDPGMELHLIHYSYGVNSTEKGDLSSESTVSRIRTEHFPLTLESARPSHTSQYLCASSEERGMGKKLFFGSGTQLSVL.

This chain uses TRBV7-2 with TRBJ1-2; D gene ambiguous. V gave up 5 bases and J gave up 0 bases, with 10 bases separating them. Germline CDR1 SGHTA, CDR2 FQGNSA. This CDR3 is built from 14 residues. CDR3 bases: TGTGCCAGCAGCCAACAAGCGGCTAACTATGGCTACACCTTC. It encodes CASSQQAANYGYTF.